This T cell receptor (beta chain) was recovered during a study of Graves' ophthalmopathy and Graves' hyperthyroidism. Across the whole study: There was a collection of peripheral blood at initial diagnosis, before any treatment.

Notes on this clonotype: Its antigen remains unknown.

The CDR3 runs 17 residues. The V gene end was trimmed by 2 bases and the J gene end by 0 bases; junction bases not matched to a gene: 3. The germline gives CDR1 LNHNV, CDR2 YYDKDF (reference sequence). All donors with ophthalmopathy were recorded as having moderate-to-severe activity, CAS ≥3, NOSPECS ≥4 and a duration under 3 months. What supplied the PBMCs was roughly 10 ml of fresh peripheral blood. Study-level points and caveats: Blood was where most expanded thyroid clonotypes above 0.001 frequency also turned up.

The authors amplified TCR beta CDR3 regions, and they did so from RNA transcripts for repertoire sequencing. An initial RT-PCR round employing HTBI primers preceded a second-round multiplex PCR. TCRdb re-analysed the multiplex PCR reads in MiXCR, keeping a single row per CDR3 protein. The repertoire holds approximately 640,000 distinct CDR3 sequences, more than 40% seen once, with more than 3% in the top ten. The rearrangement joins TRBV15 to TRBJ2-7; TRBD2 aligns across 14 bases. Sample: peripheral blood. The TCR originated in an adult man with Graves' ophthalmopathy. The DNA of the CDR3 is TGTGCCACCAGCAGACTGGGGACTAGCGGGAGCTCCTACGAGCAGTACTTC. Residues: CATSRLGTSGSSYEQYF.